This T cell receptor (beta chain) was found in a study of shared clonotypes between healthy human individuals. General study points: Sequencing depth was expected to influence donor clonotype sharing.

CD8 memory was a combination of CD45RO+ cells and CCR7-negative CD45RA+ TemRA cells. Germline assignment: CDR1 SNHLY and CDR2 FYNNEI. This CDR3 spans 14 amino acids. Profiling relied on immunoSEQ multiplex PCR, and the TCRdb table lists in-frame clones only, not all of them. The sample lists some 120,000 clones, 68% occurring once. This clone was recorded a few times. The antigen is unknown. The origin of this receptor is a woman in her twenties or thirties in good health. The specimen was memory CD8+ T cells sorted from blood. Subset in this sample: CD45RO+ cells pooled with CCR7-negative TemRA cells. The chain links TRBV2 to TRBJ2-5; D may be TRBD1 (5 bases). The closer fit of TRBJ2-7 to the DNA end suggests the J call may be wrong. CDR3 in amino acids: CASETLTDSYEQYF. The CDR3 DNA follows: TGTGCCAGCGAGACATTGACAGACAGCTACGAGCAGTACTTC.